These 18 T cell receptor beta chains share one sample of origin, sequenced in a study of T cells in Graves' hyperthyroidism and ophthalmopathy. The investigators amplified TCR beta CDR3 regions from RNA transcripts. The TCR CDR3 first-round RT-PCR relied on the HTBI primer set. TCRdb re-called the multiplex PCR reads through MiXCR, storing one row per CDR3 protein. The data hold hundreds of thousands of distinct CDR3 sequences, with roughly 13% observed a single time. Material for sequencing was blood. The receptors were gathered from a woman aged 30 to 39 with Graves' hyperthyroidism.

A word on this clonotype: A read error may be the cause here, since a much bigger clone is one base away. The rearrangement uses TRBV2 and TRBJ2-1, with a possible D match to TRBD2 (6 bases). The CDR3 length is 15 residues. CDR1 SNHLY and CDR2 FYNNEI come from the germline V gene. CDR3 amino acids: CASSGRGSSYNEQLF. CDR3 bases: TGTGCCAGCAGTGGACGGGGGAGCTCCTACAATGAGCAGCTCTTC. Together with reference TRBV2 and TRBJ2-1, the CDR3 gives the full variable domain: EPEVTQTPSHQVTQMGQEVILRCVPISNHLYFYWYRQILGQKVEFLVSFYNNEISEKSEIFDDQFSVERPDGSNFTLKIRSTKLEDSAMYFCASSGRGSSYNEQLFGPGTRLTVL.

This clonotype was observed at least ten times. The chain links TRBV7-9 to TRBJ2-2, with 11 bases identical to TRBD2. The CDR3 is 15 amino acids. Germline lookup yields CDR1 SEHNR and CDR2 FQNEAQ (reference sequence). The trim removed 4 bases at V and 5 bases at J, leaving 3 bases unmatched. For the CDR3, the DNA is TGTGCCAGCAGCTCGGGACTAGCGGCTACCGGGGAGCTGTTTTTT. Its protein product is CASSSGLAATGELFF.

Ten or more counts support this clonotype. The chain has TRBV6-1 and TRBJ1-2; possibly TRBD1 for D (5 bases). Germline CDR1 MNHNS, CDR2 SASEGT. The ends were cut back, 8 bases at V and 5 bases at J, with 21 bases in the middle. CDR3 length: 15 amino acids. CDR3 in DNA: TGTGCCAGCGAACTCGGAGGGACTGCTATTTATGGCTACACCTTC. Translated: CASELGGTAIYGYTF.

This clonotype was detected ten times or more. The chain combines TRBV13 with TRBJ1-1, with a possible D match to TRBD1 (6 bases). Germline loops: CDR1 PRHDT, CDR2 FYEKMQ (reference sequence). V was trimmed by 5 bases and J by 1 base, leaving 11 bases between them. The CDR3 spans 14 residues. The CDR3 sequence is CASSNSDRNTEAFF. The CDR3 DNA reads TGTGCCAGCAGCAACTCGGACAGGAACACTGAAGCTTTCTTT.

Many counts were recorded for this clonotype. This chain uses TRBV2 with TRBJ2-7; 9 bases align to TRBD2. The germline gives CDR1 SNHLY, CDR2 FYNNEI. The CDR3 has 12 residues. The junction had 6 bases not matched to a gene; V was cut back by 11 bases and J by 4 bases. The CDR3 DNA reads as TGTGCCCTTATAGCGGGAGAATACGAGCAGTACTTC. This translates into CALIAGEYEQYF. Complete variable domain (other parts from reference TRBV2 and TRBJ2-7): EPEVTQTPSHQVTQMGQEVILRCVPISNHLYFYWYRQILGQKVEFLVSFYNNEISEKSEIFDDQFSVERPDGSNFTLKIRSTKLEDSAMYFCALIAGEYEQYFGPGTRLTVT.

V gene TRBV4-2 combines with J gene TRBJ2-3; tentatively, D is TRBD1 (6 bases). With 5 bases removed from V and 0 bases from J, the gap between germline ends came to 12 bases. CDR1 LGHNA and CDR2 YNFKEQ come from the germline V gene. This CDR3 contains 15 residues. The chain's CDR3 is CASSDRTTSTDTQYF. The DNA of the CDR3 is TGTGCCAGCAGCGACAGGACAACTAGCACAGATACGCAGTATTTT.

This clonotype was observed a few times. The rearrangement uses TRBV20-1 and TRBJ2-5; 11 bases are shared with TRBD2. Germline loops: CDR1 DFQATT, CDR2 SNEGSKA (reference sequence). The ends lost 2 bases at V and 4 bases at J; junction bases unmatched: 6. CDR3 size: 15 residues. CDR3 sequence (DNA): TGCAGTGCTAGAACTAGCGGGAGAAGTCGAGAGACCCAGTACTTC. This encodes CSARTSGRSRETQYF.

A few counts support this clonotype. The J gene is TRBJ1-4, the V gene TRBV20-1; 8 positions match TRBD1. This CDR3 has 15 amino acids. The V gene's germline CDR1 is DFQATT and CDR2 SNEGSKA (reference sequence). V shed 4 bases, J shed 8 bases, and the junction held 12 bases outside the gene matches. CDR3 in amino acids: CSAIFVGTGNEKLFF. As DNA, the CDR3 is TGCAGTGCTATTTTTGTAGGGACAGGTAACGAAAAACTGTTTTTT.

This clonotype was counted ten times or more. The chain employs TRBV11-2 and TRBJ2-7; D possibly matches TRBD1 or TRBD2 (5 bases each). Per the germline V gene, CDR1 is SGHAT and CDR2 is FQNNGV. The CDR3 has 13 amino acids. Trimming removed 5 bases from V and 2 bases from J, with 10 bases in between. The CDR3: CASSGDLPYEQYF. CDR3 coding DNA: TGTGCCAGCAGCGGGGACCTGCCCTACGAGCAGTACTTC.

At least ten counts were recorded for this clonotype. V usage is TRBV7-2 and J usage is TRBJ2-1; the D gene is possibly TRBD2 (7 bases). CDR3 size: 14 residues. The germline CDR1 and CDR2 sequences are SGHTA and FQGNSA. V was clipped by 3 bases and J by 8 bases, with 14 bases between them. Here the CDR3 DNA reads TGTGCCAGCAGCTTGCGGGGGCCGGGCGATGAGCAGTTCTTC. It specifies CASSLRGPGDEQFF.

This clonotype was found many times. CDR3: CASSPGEREENEQFF. CDR3 nucleotides: TGTGCCAGCAGCCCCGGAGAGCGGGAGGAAAATGAGCAGTTCTTC. This chain connects TRBV11-3 to TRBJ2-1, with 9 nucleotides matching TRBD2. Germline loops: CDR1 SGHNT, CDR2 YENEEA. With 5 bases clipped from V and 7 bases from J, the junction kept 9 bases outside the gene matches. The CDR3 sequence is 15 residues long.

This clonotype came up many times. The rearrangement joins TRBV20-1 to TRBJ2-7, with TRBD2 matching over 9 bases. V dropped 4 bases and J dropped 4; count of bases not matched to a gene: 5. Germline CDR1 reads DFQATT; CDR2 reads SNEGSKA (reference sequence). The CDR3 is made up of 13 amino acids. CDR3 in DNA: TGCAGTGCTATCGGGACTAGCAATTACGAGCAGTACTTC. It is translated as CSAIGTSNYEQYF.

The rearrangement uses TRBV29-1 and TRBJ2-5, with a possible D match to TRBD1 (5 bases). CDR3 length: 15 amino acids. Trimming left V 5 bases short and J 2 bases short, with 18 bases between. Germline CDR1 and CDR2: SQVTM and ANQGSEA. The CDR3 DNA reads as TGCAGCGTTATCCCCGCAGGACACCCACAAGAGACCCAGTACTTC. This sequence encodes CSVIPAGHPQETQYF.

This clonotype was found many times. The V and J genes are TRBV6-1 and TRBJ2-7; D is perhaps TRBD1 or TRBD2 (5 bases each). Trimming pared 4 bases from V and 6 bases from J, leaving 16 bases between. The CDR3 length is 14 residues. Germline V gene data show CDR1 as MNHNS and CDR2 as SASEGT. Written as DNA, the CDR3 is TGTGCCAGCAGTGCTTTGGGGGATAGGGGCGAGCAGTACTTC. Amino acid sequence: CASSALGDRGEQYF.

In this sample, this clonotype turned up many times. The V gene is TRBV12-3 or TRBV12-4, the J gene TRBJ2-7; D unresolved. With 3 bases removed from V and 0 bases from J, the gap between germline ends came to 9 bases. CDR3 length: 14 residues. Here the CDR3 reads CASSLLVSSYEQYF. The CDR3 DNA reads TGTGCCAGCAGTTTGTTGGTGAGCTCCTACGAGCAGTACTTC.

This clonotype came up many times. DNA for the CDR3: TGTGCCAGCAGTCGGGACAGGGGCGACACTGAAGCTTTCTTT. Translated: CASSRDRGDTEAFF. This chain uses TRBV12-3 or TRBV12-4 with TRBJ1-1; 10 bases are shared with TRBD1. Trimming took 5 bases from V and 3 from J; bases not matched to a gene: 3. There are 14 residues in the CDR3.

This clonotype was recorded at least ten times. CDR3 protein: CASSQGGSEQYF. CDR3 nucleotides: TGTGCCAGCAGCCAAGGTGGTAGCGAGCAGTACTTC. This chain uses TRBV11-2 with TRBJ2-7; D gene uncertain. CDR3 length: 12 amino acids. V lost 5 bases and J lost 6, with 11 bases in between. Germline V lookup: CDR1 SGHAT, CDR2 FQNNGV.

This clonotype was counted ten times or more. For the CDR3, the DNA is TGCGCCAGCAGCTTGGACGGACGGGCCAATCAGCCCCAGCATTTT. Encoded protein: CASSLDGRANQPQHF. The chain uses TRBV5-1 and TRBJ1-5; unclear D gene. Trimming pared 0 bases from V and 3 bases from J, leaving 10 bases between. The CDR3 spans 15 residues. The germline CDR1 and CDR2 sequences are SGHRS and YFSETQ. The variable domain in full, completed from reference TRBV5-1 and TRBJ1-5, reads KAGVTQTPRYLIKTRGQQVTLSCSPISGHRSVSWYQQTPGQGLQFLFEYFSETQRNKGNFPGRFSGRQFSNSRSEMNVSTLELGDSALYLCASSLDGRANQPQHFGDGTRLSIL.